This TCR beta chain was recorded in a study of blood T cell repertoires in COVID-19. Method: immunoSEQ multiplex PCR; TCRdb's copy keeps in-frame clones and lacks some. The data contain approximately 99,000 clones, 79% of them singletons. The germline gives CDR1 SNHLY, CDR2 FYNNEI. V was clipped by 3 bases and J by 6 bases, with 11 bases between them. This CDR3 has 13 amino acids. The chain carries TRBV2 and TRBJ1-2, with D possibly TRBD1 on 5 matching bases. The TCR was taken from a woman aged 80 or older with active or convalescent COVID-19. The sample comprised peripheral blood. The CDR3 protein is CASSDGGRDGYTF. CDR3 bases: TGTGCCAGCAGTGACGGGGGTCGGGATGGCTACACCTTC.